A single T cell receptor beta chain is shown here with its context. These data belong to a study of blood T cells in healthy people across ages. Through a sample-barcoded 5' primer and a J-beta primer mix, a second PCR was run for roughly 6 to 12 cycles. TCRdb processed the 5' RACE reads anew with MiXCR; each CDR3 protein has one entry. The table has some 1.4 million distinct CDR3 sequences, approximately 40% seen once. Germline lookup yields CDR1 DFQATT and CDR2 SNEGSKA (reference sequence). CDR3 length: 15 residues. V lost 5 bases and J 5 bases, leaving 19 bases between the germline ends. The TCR originated in a woman under 30 in good health. The gene calls are TRBV20-1 and TRBJ1-5, with TRBD1 as a possible D gene (5 bases). Material for sequencing was blood. CDR3 sequence: CSAQPTEEGDQPQHF. The CDR3 nucleotides read TGCAGTGCTCAACCGACTGAGGAAGGGGATCAGCCCCAGCATTTT.